The 17 T cell receptor beta chains reported below all come from one sample, sequenced in a study of T cell responses to AZD1222 COVID-19 vaccine. Clones were read by immunoSEQ multiplex PCR, and TCRdb kept only the in-frame ones, dropping some. The data contain 80,000 to 95,000 clones, about nine tenths of them singletons. The source material was peripheral blood, sampled 28 days after the second AZD1222 dose. These receptor sequences come from an adult who received the AZD1222 COVID-19 vaccine.

The chain links TRBV5-6 to TRBJ1-1; D possibly corresponds to TRBD1 (6 bases). The ends were cut back, 4 bases at V and 4 bases at J, with 14 bases in the middle. CDR1 and CDR2 from the germline V gene are SGHDT and YYEEEE. The CDR3 has 14 amino acids. The CDR3 DNA reads as TGTGCCAGCAGCATGACCCTACAGGGCACTGAAGCTTTCTTT. It translates to CASSMTLQGTEAFF.

The chain employs TRBV19 and TRBJ1-6; D ambiguous. The CDR3 totals 15 residues. V was trimmed by 3 bases and J by 7 bases, leaving 13 bases between them. Germline CDR1 LNHDA, CDR2 SQIVND (reference sequence). The CDR3 protein is CASSIRAGWNSPLHF. The CDR3 nucleotides are TGTGCCAGTAGTATTCGGGCAGGTTGGAATTCACCCCTCCACTTT.

This rearrangement joins TRBV12-3 or TRBV12-4 to TRBJ1-1; D is ambiguous. This CDR3 spans 13 amino acids. V was cut by 6 bases and J by 6 bases, with 14 bases left in between. As DNA, the CDR3 is TGTGCCAGCAGCCGCCAGGTCCCACCTGAAGCTTTCTTT. Its translation: CASSRQVPPEAFF.

This clone was counted once. Here the CDR3 DNA reads TGTGCCACCAGTGACTCTGACAGGGGCCTGAATGAGCAGTTCTTC. Translated, it gives CATSDSDRGLNEQFF. The chain employs TRBV24-1 and TRBJ2-1; the match to TRBD1 covers 8 bases. Per the germline V gene, CDR1 is KGHDR and CDR2 is SFDVKD. The J segment lost 7 bases and the V segment lost 4 bases, leaving 8 bases of the junction unmatched. CDR3 length: 15 amino acids.

The chain combines TRBV7-2 with TRBJ2-3; 8 bases are a match to TRBD2. With 4 bases clipped from V and 11 bases from J, the junction kept 8 bases outside the gene matches. This CDR3 is built from 13 residues. Germline V gives CDR1 SGHTA, CDR2 FQGNSA. CDR3 nucleotide sequence: TGTGCCAGCAGCTCCGCCGTCGGGGGGGGGCAGTATTTT. Translation: CASSSAVGGGQYF.

In its sample, this clone was seen a few times. This chain joins TRBV29-1 and TRBJ1-1; the D gene is possibly TRBD1 (6 bases). Looked up from germline, CDR1 is SQVTM and CDR2 is ANQGSEA. This CDR3 contains 12 residues. Trimming shortened V by 3 bases and J by 4 bases, and 9 bases separated the two germline ends. CDR3 amino acids: CSVEGAGTEAFF. In DNA form, the CDR3 reads TGCAGCGTTGAGGGGGCCGGCACTGAAGCTTTCTTT.

Regarding this clone: Within the sample, other DNA sequences also encode this same CDR3. The chain joins TRBV2 to TRBJ1-3, with 10 bases identical to TRBD1. CDR1 is SNHLY, CDR2 FYNNEI, per germline. There are 15 residues in the CDR3. J lost 1 base, V lost 4 bases, and 1 base had no gene match. In nucleotides, the CDR3 is TGTGCCAGCAGTGGGGGACAGGGGTCTGGAAACACCATATATTTT. Translating it yields CASSGGQGSGNTIYF.

The J gene is TRBJ2-7, the V gene TRBV4-2, with 9 bases that match TRBD2. Germline loops: CDR1 LGHNA, CDR2 YNFKEQ. V lost 1 base to trimming and J lost 3 bases; unmatched junction nucleotides: 4. The CDR3 runs to 15 residues. In nucleotides, the CDR3 is TGTGCCAGCAGCCAAGCTAGCGGGGTGAACTACGAGCAGTACTTC. Translated: CASSQASGVNYEQYF.

The chain employs TRBV6-5 and TRBJ1-1; D possibly corresponds to TRBD1 (6 bases). The germline V gene encodes CDR1 MNHEY and CDR2 SVGAGI. V lost 8 bases and J lost 1, with 17 bases in between. This CDR3 has 15 amino acids. The CDR3 sequence is CASVPPGGGNTEAFF. CDR3 coding DNA: TGTGCCAGCGTCCCTCCAGGAGGGGGGAACACTGAAGCTTTCTTT.

The chain links TRBV27 to TRBJ2-5, with TRBD2 matching over 8 bases. The CDR3 spans 15 residues. The junction had 7 bases not matched to a gene; V was cut back by 3 bases and J by 4 bases. Per germline, CDR1 MNHEY and CDR2 SMNVEV (reference sequence). The DNA for the CDR3 is TGTGCCAGCAGTTTGGGGACTAGGATCCGAGAGACCCAGTACTTC. It yields the protein CASSLGTRIRETQYF.

The chain joins TRBV7-9 to TRBJ1-1; D is uncertain. Between the trimmed V and J ends, which lost 5 bases and 8 bases, there was a span of 9 bases. The CDR3 sequence is 11 residues long. CDR1 is SEHNR and CDR2 is FQNEAQ in the germline V gene (reference sequence). The CDR3 protein is CASSPRPEAFF. In DNA form, the CDR3 reads TGTGCCAGCAGCCCCAGACCCGAAGCTTTCTTT.

The V call is TRBV12-3 or TRBV12-4, the J call TRBJ2-3; weak D call: TRBD1 (6 bases). The CDR3 is 13 amino acids. Trimming left V 1 base short and J 4 bases short, with 6 bases between. The CDR3 DNA reads TGTGCCAGCAGTTTAGGGGGGCCAGATACGCAGTATTTT. This sequence encodes CASSLGGPDTQYF.

The chain has TRBV5-4 and TRBJ1-4; D is possibly TRBD1 (5 bases). V was shortened by 4 bases and J by 8 bases, with 18 bases between the two germline ends. In germline, CDR1 is SGHNT, CDR2 YYREEE (reference sequence). CDR3 length equals 15 residues. The CDR3 region has the DNA TGTGCCAGCAGCCTGAAAGGGGTAGAGAGCGAAAAACTGTTTTTT. Translated: CASSLKGVESEKLFF.

The chain couples TRBV6-6 to TRBJ2-7, with 10 bases aligning to TRBD1. The V segment lost 8 bases and the J segment 3 bases; nucleotides outside the gene matches: 10. The CDR3 consists of 15 residues. Germline CDR1 MNHNY, CDR2 SVGAGI (reference sequence). The CDR3 spells CASRTGQGMIYEQYF. In nucleotides, the CDR3 is TGTGCCAGCCGAACGGGACAGGGGATGATCTACGAGCAGTACTTC.

The V call is TRBV5-6, the J call TRBJ1-2, with 7 positions matching TRBD1. CDR3 length: 13 residues. Germline CDR1 reads SGHDT; CDR2 reads YYEEEE. V lost 4 bases and J lost 4; bases outside the gene matches: 4. The CDR3 nucleotides read TGTGCCAGCAGCGTCACAGGGGCCTATGGCTACACCTTC. This gives the protein CASSVTGAYGYTF.

This chain links TRBV6-1 with TRBJ1-2; possible D gene TRBD1, 6 bases. CDR1 and CDR2 from the germline V gene are MNHNS and SASEGT. The CDR3 is 11 amino acids. The V gene lost 3 bases and the J gene lost 8 bases, with 7 bases spanning the gap. CDR3: CASSDRGGYTF. The DNA for the CDR3 is TGTGCCAGCAGTGACAGGGGAGGCTACACCTTC.

The rearrangement links TRBV7-9 to TRBJ1-1, with D hard to call. The length of the CDR3 is 13 residues. The V end lost 1 base, the J end lost 2 bases, and 5 bases lay between the germline ends. Germline-derived CDR1 and CDR2 are SEHNR and FQNEAQ (reference sequence). The CDR3 sequence: CASSLESNTEAFF. As DNA, the CDR3 is TGTGCCAGCAGCTTAGAAAGTAACACTGAAGCTTTCTTT.